The rows below give T cell receptor beta chains drawn from one sample of a study of blood T cell repertoires in COVID-19. Clones were read by immunoSEQ multiplex PCR, and TCRdb kept only the in-frame ones, dropping some. The repertoire holds 200,000 to 250,000 clones, with around 91% as singletons. The sequencing input was peripheral blood. These receptors originate from a woman in her thirties or forties with acute or convalescent COVID-19. The CDR3 runs from the conserved cysteine through the conserved F or W. A D gene is named only where the DNA matches it firmly.

v_gene: TRBV2
d_gene: -
CDR3aa: CASSGGGAGETQYF

v_gene: TRBV3-1/TRBV3-2
d_gene: -
CDR3aa: CASRPQGSNYGYTF

v_gene: TRBV18
d_gene: TRBD2
CDR3aa: CASSPTSLAGSDGTQYF

v_gene: TRBV18
d_gene: -
CDR3aa: CASSPAGVGEKLFF

v_gene: TRBV24-1
d_gene: TRBD1
CDR3aa: CATSDKGQGNQPQHF

v_gene: TRBV13
d_gene: -
CDR3aa: CASSPGQGAGNIQYF

v_gene: TRBV4-1
d_gene: -
CDR3aa: CASSLSGETQYF

v_gene: TRBV14
d_gene: TRBD1
CDR3aa: CASSQGRDRGQGNTIYF

v_gene: TRBV18
d_gene: -
CDR3aa: CASSPEVKISGANVLTF

v_gene: TRBV2
d_gene: -
CDR3aa: CASSEPGTQNTGELFF

v_gene: TRBV18
d_gene: -
CDR3aa: CASSPRGGGEAFF

v_gene: TRBV11-2
d_gene: -
CDR3aa: CASSLKQGPSPLHF

v_gene: TRBV30
d_gene: -
CDR3aa: CARRTKLQGFLYGYTF

v_gene: TRBV5-6
d_gene: TRBD1
CDR3aa: CASSLGTGGEKLFF

v_gene: TRBV2
d_gene: TRBD1
CDR3aa: CASSELGQGAFF

v_gene: TRBV6-5
d_gene: -
CDR3aa: CASSYQVNTEAFF

v_gene: TRBV6-5
d_gene: -
CDR3aa: CASRSYGVHTDTQYF

v_gene: TRBV12-5
d_gene: TRBD2
CDR3aa: CASGFTSGGSTDTQYF

v_gene: TRBV6-5
d_gene: -
CDR3aa: CACAIGMGAYNEQFF

v_gene: TRBV4-1
d_gene: TRBD2
CDR3aa: CASSQVVAGGYEQFF

v_gene: TRBV30
d_gene: TRBD1
CDR3aa: CAWSFSTGPGNTIYF

v_gene: TRBV2
d_gene: TRBD2
CDR3aa: CASRTGTSADTQYF

v_gene: TRBV4-1
d_gene: -
CDR3aa: CASSRENRRETQYF

v_gene: TRBV28
d_gene: TRBD2
CDR3aa: CASSSLASHTDTQYF

v_gene: TRBV6-5
d_gene: TRBD1
CDR3aa: CASSSQGAQNTGELFF

v_gene: TRBV18
d_gene: TRBD1
CDR3aa: CASSKSGGNEQFF

v_gene: TRBV5-5
d_gene: -
CDR3aa: CASRIGSGAGGETQYF

v_gene: TRBV24-1
d_gene: -
CDR3aa: CASSAGAPTDTQYF

v_gene: TRBV15
d_gene: TRBD2
CDR3aa: CATGRTSFNTGELFF

v_gene: TRBV2
d_gene: TRBD1
CDR3aa: CASSESADRGSNTGELFF

v_gene: TRBV4-2
d_gene: TRBD2
CDR3aa: CASSQSSGGARETQYF

v_gene: TRBV7-9
d_gene: -
CDR3aa: CASSFEYGYTF

v_gene: TRBV13
d_gene: TRBD2
CDR3aa: CASSFGSSGSWTGELFF

v_gene: TRBV19
d_gene: TRBD1
CDR3aa: CASSIDLRGQGFF

v_gene: TRBV25-1
d_gene: -
CDR3aa: CATGLTDEAFF

v_gene: TRBV6-5
d_gene: TRBD1
CDR3aa: CASTPGTGVNEQFF

v_gene: TRBV19
d_gene: TRBD1
CDR3aa: CASSIPGQGDIDGYTF

v_gene: TRBV11-1
d_gene: TRBD2
CDR3aa: CASSLAVSGGYTDTQYF

v_gene: TRBV5-1
d_gene: -
CDR3aa: CASSSSGGGNTIYF

v_gene: TRBV11-1
d_gene: -
CDR3aa: CASSLEGDTEAFF

v_gene: TRBV5-8
d_gene: -
CDR3aa: CASSLVIDQPQHF

v_gene: TRBV19
d_gene: TRBD2
CDR3aa: CASSKLTSGGAGLANEQFF

v_gene: TRBV10-1
d_gene: TRBD2
CDR3aa: CASSGGGLGTGELFF

v_gene: TRBV28
d_gene: -
CDR3aa: CASTRTRGTTEAFF

v_gene: TRBV18
d_gene: -
CDR3aa: CASSARQLNQPQHF

v_gene: TRBV5-1
d_gene: -
CDR3aa: CASNRQGGWGSTEAFF